This T cell receptor (beta chain) appears in the sequencing data of a study of T-cell memory formation after mild COVID-19. Study-wide background: Each donor largely had its own TCR clusters. Regarding the study as a whole: Among CD4+ contracting clones, most were CM and EM, and CD8+ ones EMRA.

This clonotype was found many times. No antigen is known for it. Germline loops: CDR1 LGHDT, CDR2 YNNKEL (reference sequence). CDR3 size: 18 residues. J was trimmed by 3 bases and V by 8 bases; bases with no gene match: 16. TCRdb recomputed calls from the 5' RACE reads with MiXCR, one row per CDR3 protein. The data hold roughly 450,000 distinct CDR3 sequences, with 18% observed a single time. The receptor was isolated from an adult woman who had mild COVID-19 (a few samples of this study predate the infection). Cell type and time point are not known. Sequencing was carried out using PBMCs or a T cell subset sorted from them (not recorded which). The genes are TRBV3-1 and TRBJ2-4; 10 bases align to TRBD2. For the CDR3, the DNA is TGTGCCAGCTCGTCCCCTAGCGGGGGCCTGCCGCTCAAAAACATTCAGTACTTC. This sequence encodes CASSSPSGGLPLKNIQYF.